One T cell receptor beta chain is described in this entry. This specimen comes from a study of cytomegalovirus exposure and HLA in healthy donors. Amplification used 60 Vbeta primers and 13 Jbeta primers. Generated by immunoSEQ multiplex PCR, the TCRdb table keeps only in-frame clones and is missing some. Here the sample spans approximately 110,000 clones, over 75% being singletons. The source of this sequence is a human donor in good health. Source material: PBMCs.

CDR3 protein: CASSLTGHEAFF. The CDR3 nucleotides are TGTGCCAGCAGCCTGACGGGACATGAAGCTTTCTTT. V usage is TRBV7-9 and J usage is TRBJ1-1; maybe TRBD1 (6 bases). Trimming shortened V by 5 bases and J by 7 bases, and 11 bases separated the two germline ends. Looked up from germline, CDR1 is SEHNR and CDR2 is FQNEAQ (reference sequence). This CDR3 is 12 amino acids long.